This paragraph reports one T cell receptor (beta chain). Antigen: not known. Prepared libraries of TCR beta cDNA carried unique molecular identifiers. Each CDR3 protein is one row after TCRdb ran MiXCR on the PCR reads. The top ten hold about 4.8% of the sample, which has 750,000 to 950,000 distinct CDR3 sequences, under 70% seen once. Trimming pared 3 bases from V and 0 bases from J, leaving 12 bases between. There are 15 residues in the CDR3. The germline V gene encodes CDR1 SQVTM and CDR2 ANQGSEA. These data originate in a study of post-analysis software for immune sequencing data. Findings of the study overall: Batch-mates among the samples co-clustered strongly by F measure. The study found TRBV5-6, TRBV5-1 and TRBV20-1 among a handful of TRBV segments more frequent in patients than controls.

This TCR was recovered from a girl aged 10 to 17 with multiple sclerosis. The rearrangement joins TRBV29-1 to TRBJ2-1; the D gene is possibly TRBD2 (6 bases). Sample: blood. In nucleotides, the CDR3 is TGCAGCGTTGAGGGACTTACCAGCTCCTACAATGAGCAGTTCTTC. This encodes CSVEGLTSSYNEQFF.